This is a list of T cell receptor beta chains from one sample in a study of T cell responses to AZD1222 COVID-19 vaccine. The table came from immunoSEQ multiplex PCR; TCRdb's copy has only in-frame clones and leaves some out. Altogether about 110,000 clones are present, less than 90% being singletons, with the ten largest covering 1.6%. The source material was peripheral blood, sampled on day 0 of AZD1222 vaccination. The receptors come from an adult in good health. The CDR3 runs from the conserved cysteine through the conserved F or W. A D gene is named only where the DNA matches it firmly. Clone size is shown for a subset of rows, as once, few, many or a class of expanded clone.

abundance,d_gene,j_gene,v_gene,len,CDR3aa,CDR3nt
NA,NA,TRBJ1-1,TRBV29-1,14,CSVNRDRRGTEAFF,TGCAGCGTTAACCGGGACCGAAGAGGCACTGAAGCTTTCTTT
NA,NA,TRBJ1-6,TRBV9,14,CASSVEGNNSPLHF,TGTGCCAGCAGCGTAGAAGGAAATAATTCACCCCTCCACTTT
NA,TRBD2,TRBJ2-3,TRBV4-2,17,CASSQDWGLDSTDTQYF,TGTGCCAGCAGCCAAGATTGGGGACTAGACTCCACAGATACGCAGTATTTT
NA,NA,TRBJ1-2,TRBV6-6,16,CASSYRGTSDNYGYTF,TGTGCCAGCAGTTACCGGGGAACATCGGATAACTATGGCTACACCTTC
NA,NA,TRBJ2-7,TRBV2,12,CASNAGTYEQYF,TGTGCCAGCAATGCAGGGACCTACGAGCAGTACTTC
NA,TRBD1,TRBJ1-2,TRBV12-5,14,CASGNRGKEIGYTF,TGTGCTAGTGGTAACAGGGGGAAGGAAATTGGCTACACCTTC
NA,TRBD1,TRBJ2-1,TRBV19,13,CASSRDRGNEQFF,TGTGCCAGTAGCCGGGACAGGGGAAATGAGCAGTTCTTC
NA,TRBD1,TRBJ2-5,TRBV11-3,15,CASSHPGQNQETQYF,TGTGCCAGCAGCCACCCGGGACAGAACCAAGAGACCCAGTACTTC
NA,NA,TRBJ1-1,TRBV6-5,15,CASFPPWEGNTEAFF,TGTGCCAGCTTCCCACCTTGGGAGGGGAACACTGAAGCTTTCTTT
NA,TRBD1,TRBJ1-4,TRBV29-1,13,CSVLTGGREKLFF,TGCAGCGTTTTGACAGGGGGCCGTGAAAAACTGTTTTTT
NA,NA,TRBJ1-5,TRBV28,14,CASSNRGGGQPQHF,TGTGCCAGCAGTAACCGGGGGGGAGGTCAGCCCCAGCATTTT
NA,TRBD2,TRBJ2-1,TRBV12-5,15,CASSTSGALGYEQFF,TGTGCTAGTAGTACTAGCGGGGCCCTTGGGTATGAGCAGTTCTTC
once,TRBD1,TRBJ1-1,TRBV29-1,13,CSVQRDRVTEAFF,TGCAGCGTTCAACGGGACAGGGTTACTGAAGCTTTCTTT
NA,NA,TRBJ1-6,TRBV5-6,14,CASSLASYNSPLHF,TGTGCCAGCAGCTTGGCGTCGTATAATTCACCCCTCCACTTT
NA,NA,TRBJ1-2,TRBV29-1,18,CSVEFRGYANHGGYGYTF,TGCAGCGTTGAGTTCAGGGGTTACGCAAATCACGGGGGCTATGGCTACACCTTC
NA,NA,TRBJ1-1,TRBV19,13,CASRSQGPGAAFF,TGTGCCAGTAGGTCTCAGGGTCCTGGGGCAGCTTTCTTT
few,NA,TRBJ2-5,TRBV7-9,13,CASKSGSQETQYF,TGTGCCAGCAAATCGGGGAGTCAAGAGACCCAGTACTTC
once,NA,TRBJ2-7,TRBV5-1,17,CASSLADVGVGLNEQYF,TGCGCCAGCAGCTTGGCCGACGTTGGCGTGGGGCTCAACGAGCAGTACTTC
NA,NA,TRBJ1-4,TRBV13,15,CASSTTQGREEKLFF,TGTGCCAGCAGCACCACACAGGGAAGAGAGGAAAAACTGTTTTTT
NA,NA,TRBJ2-3,TRBV4-1,14,CASSHHLPSDPQYF,TGCGCCAGCAGCCATCATCTCCCGTCGGACCCACAGTATTTT